One and the same sample provided the 2 T cell receptor beta chains below, sequenced in a study of T cells in Graves' hyperthyroidism and ophthalmopathy. What was amplified from RNA transcripts were TCR beta CDR3 regions. The study used the HTBI primer set for a first-round RT-PCR of the TCR CDR3. One entry per CDR3 protein results from TCRdb running MiXCR on the multiplex PCR reads. This table holds 400,000 to 500,000 distinct CDR3 sequences, roughly 14% found once. The material sequenced was blood. These receptors were taken from a man aged 18 to 30 with Graves' ophthalmopathy.

This clonotype was seen at least ten times. The rearrangement joins TRBV2 to TRBJ1-5; D unresolved. Germline CDR1 is SNHLY and CDR2 is FYNNEI. The CDR3 has 15 residues. V shed 2 bases and J shed 1 base, with 9 bases lying between them. The CDR3 spells CASSESRSSNQPQHF. CDR3 sequence (DNA): TGTGCCAGCAGTGAATCCAGGTCGAGCAATCAGCCCCAGCATTTT.

This clonotype has at least ten counts. The chain combines TRBV6-1 with TRBJ2-3, with D tentatively TRBD2 (6 bases). V was trimmed by 6 bases and J by 6 bases, leaving 19 bases between them. The CDR3 has 15 residues. CDR1 is MNHNS and CDR2 is SASEGT in the germline V gene. CDR3: CASSPQAEGLDTQYF. In DNA, the CDR3 is TGTGCCAGCAGCCCTCAAGCGGAGGGGCTTGATACGCAGTATTTT.